The TCR beta chain under discussion was sequenced for a study of PD-1 blockade in classical Hodgkin lymphoma. Points from the study as a whole: According to reports, newly diagnosed patients had lower baseline TCR diversity than healthy donors, and relapsed/refractory patients had lower baseline TCR diversity still. No one has yet defined what causes the repertoire differences, which may be disease activity or prior therapy.

Regarding time point: newly diagnosed, previously untreated cHL patient sample. PBMCs from untreated, newly diagnosed classical Hodgkin lymphoma were comparison samples. The CDR3 runs to 11 residues. Germline CDR1 and CDR2: LNHDA and SQIVND (reference sequence). The V end lost 3 bases, the J end lost 8 bases, and 5 bases lay between the germline ends. A word on this clone: What it recognizes is unknown.

Assay: immunoSEQ multiplex PCR; the TCRdb copy retains only in-frame clones and omits some. The data show tens of thousands of clones, approximately 89% seen once. The TCR sequence derives from a human donor with classical Hodgkin lymphoma. The chain recombines TRBV19 with TRBJ1-3; D remains unclear. Material: peripheral blood mononuclear cells (PBMCs). Written as DNA, the CDR3 is TGTGCCAGTAGTATGGGTGACACCATATATTTT. Translated, it gives CASSMGDTIYF.